The 22 T cell receptor beta chains reported below all come from one sample, sequenced in a study of OX40 agonist ivuxolimab in advanced cancers. Profiled with immunoSEQ multiplex PCR; TCRdb holds only in-frame clones, not every one. The sample holds about 83,000 clones, around nine tenths seen once. Specimen: CD4+ or CD8+ T cells sorted from blood, collected in a trial of the OX40 agonist ivuxolimab. These TCRs come from an adult with an advanced solid tumor such as melanoma, head and neck, liver or kidney cancer.

This rearrangement joins TRBV12-5 to TRBJ2-1, with 8 nucleotides matching TRBD2. The germline V gene encodes CDR1 LGHNT and CDR2 FRNRAP. The CDR3 consists of 14 residues. The V and J ends lost 3 bases and 4 bases, in that order; junction bases with no gene match: 2. The chain's CDR3 is CASGLAGVYNEQFF. The CDR3 nucleotides read TGTGCTAGTGGTTTAGCGGGAGTATACAATGAGCAGTTCTTC.

This chain joins TRBV11-2 and TRBJ2-3, with 8 nucleotides matching TRBD2. The CDR3 is 13 residues long. The V segment lost 1 base and the J segment 13 bases; nucleotides outside the gene matches: 7. Germline CDR1 and CDR2: SGHAT and FQNNGV. CDR3 loop: CASSLGGGAGEYF. The CDR3 nucleotides read TGTGCCAGCAGCTTAGGAGGTGGAGCGGGGGAGTATTTT.

CDR3 region: CASSIRDSYGYTF. The CDR3 nucleotides read TGTGCCAGTAGTATCCGGGACAGTTATGGCTACACCTTC. This chain links TRBV19 with TRBJ1-2; 7 nucleotides match TRBD1. CDR3 length: 13 amino acids. The J segment lost 5 bases and the V segment lost 3 bases, leaving 3 bases of the junction unmatched. The germline gives CDR1 LNHDA, CDR2 SQIVND (reference sequence).

This chain connects TRBV18 to TRBJ1-2; no definite D call. Germline-derived CDR1 and CDR2 are KGHSH and LQKENI. The CDR3 contains 15 residues. V lost 1 base and J lost 4, with 13 bases in between. The CDR3: CASSPREVNVYGYTF. CDR3 sequence (DNA): TGTGCCAGCTCACCACGGGAGGTTAACGTCTATGGCTACACCTTC.

The CDR3 DNA reads TGTGCCAGCAGCCCGCGATATAGCAATCAGCCCCAGCATTTT. Protein sequence: CASSPRYSNQPQHF. The J gene is TRBJ1-5, the V gene TRBV7-6; no definite D call. This CDR3 comprises 14 residues. Germline CDR1 reads SGHVS; CDR2 reads FNYEAQ. The germline V and J ends were trimmed by 5 bases and 0 bases, with 8 bases remaining between them.

This chain joins TRBV5-1 and TRBJ1-4, with D possibly being TRBD1 (5 bases). V was trimmed by 3 bases and J by 3 bases, leaving 15 bases between them. Germline values: CDR1 SGHRS, CDR2 YFSETQ. The CDR3 contains 16 residues. CDR3 DNA sequence: TGCGCCAGCAGCTCCGAGAACAGGCGGGCTAATGAAAAACTGTTTTTT. Translating gives CASSSENRRANEKLFF.

In its sample, this clone was seen once. The gene calls are TRBV4-2 and TRBJ2-5, with D perhaps matching TRBD1 (6 bases). Germline V lookup: CDR1 LGHNA, CDR2 YNFKEQ. The V end lost 4 bases, the J end lost 1 base, and 13 bases lay between the germline ends. The CDR3 loop spans 15 amino acids. In DNA form, the CDR3 reads TGTGCCAGCAGCCTGACGACAGGATCCCAAGAGACCCAGTACTTC. Residues: CASSLTTGSQETQYF.

This clone was seen just once. This rearrangement joins TRBV4-1 to TRBJ2-3; 7 bases are a match to TRBD1. The CDR3 covers 16 residues. CDR1 is MGHRA and CDR2 is YSYEKL in the germline V gene. The V gene end was trimmed by 0 bases and the J gene end by 2 bases; junction bases not matched to a gene: 5. The CDR3: CASSQEWDSSTDTQYF. The CDR3 DNA reads TGCGCCAGCAGCCAAGAATGGGACAGCTCCACAGATACGCAGTATTTT.

This clone has only one observation. The chain has TRBV4-1 and TRBJ2-7, with 10 nucleotides matching TRBD2. V gave up 0 bases and J gave up 0 bases; unmatched junction bases: 5. This CDR3 is built from 17 residues. The V gene's germline CDR1 is MGHRA and CDR2 YSYEKL. CDR3 nucleotide sequence: TGCGCCAGCAGCCAAGAGGTTCAGCGGGAGGGCTCCTACGAGCAGTACTTC. This encodes CASSQEVQREGSYEQYF.

The chain couples TRBV5-6 to TRBJ2-1, with 10 bases identical to TRBD1. This CDR3 comprises 19 residues. The germline V gene has CDR1 SGHDT and CDR2 YYEEEE. Trimming cost V 1 base and J 2 bases; bases outside gene matches: 12. The DNA for the CDR3 is TGTGCCAGCAGCTTGATCCGGGACAGGGGATTCAAGGCCTACAATGAGCAGTTCTTC. Protein product: CASSLIRDRGFKAYNEQFF. The full variable domain, with the rest looked up from reference TRBV5-6 and TRBJ2-1, is DAGVTQSPTHLIKTRGQQVTLRCSPKSGHDTVSWYQQALGQGPQFIFQYYEEEERQRGNFPDRFSGHQFPNYSSELNVNALLLGDSALYLCASSLIRDRGFKAYNEQFFGPGTRLTVL.

V usage is TRBV7-3 and J usage is TRBJ2-1, with 13 bases identical to TRBD2. Trimming cost V 4 bases and J 4 bases; bases outside gene matches: 1. The CDR3 totals 15 residues. Germline V gives CDR1 SGHTA, CDR2 FQGTGA. Here the CDR3 reads CASSSGLAGYNEQFF. In DNA form, the CDR3 reads TGTGCCAGCAGCTCGGGACTAGCGGGGTACAATGAGCAGTTCTTC.

The V and J genes are TRBV25-1 and TRBJ2-5; 9 bases map to TRBD1. In germline, CDR1 is MGHDK, CDR2 SYGVNS. V was clipped by 6 bases and J by 7 bases; unmatched bases: 15. The CDR3 sequence is 16 residues long. CDR3 region: CASSRTGAGISWTQYF. The CDR3 coding sequence is TGTGCCAGCAGCAGGACAGGGGCTGGTATATCCTGGACCCAGTACTTC.

This chain links TRBV15 with TRBJ2-3; D perhaps matches TRBD2 (5 bases). This CDR3 has 13 amino acids. Trimming pared 9 bases from V and 0 bases from J, leaving 10 bases between. The germline gives CDR1 LNHNV, CDR2 YYDKDF (reference sequence). CDR3 protein: CATSASSTDTQYF. CDR3 bases: TGTGCCACTAGCGCTTCTAGCACAGATACGCAGTATTTT.

The chain carries TRBV6-6 and TRBJ1-5; D gene unclear. The CDR3 length is 12 residues. V shed 8 bases and J shed 4 bases, with 9 bases lying between them. The V gene's germline CDR1 is MNHNY and CDR2 SVGAGI (reference sequence). CDR3 sequence (DNA): TGTGCCAGCCGTGAGAAGAATCAGCCCCAGCATTTT. The encoded protein is CASREKNQPQHF.

The chain links TRBV7-9 to TRBJ1-4; tentatively, D is TRBD1 (5 bases). Germline V lookup: CDR1 SEHNR, CDR2 FQNEAQ (reference sequence). The CDR3 length is 14 residues. Trimming removed 3 bases at V and 4 bases at J, with 9 bases between. The CDR3 protein is CASSFRGDNEKLFF. Written as DNA, the CDR3 is TGTGCCAGCAGCTTCCGGGGGGATAATGAAAAACTGTTTTTT.

The chain carries TRBV6-6 and TRBJ2-3; D call uncertain. Germline-derived CDR1 and CDR2 are MNHNY and SVGAGI (reference sequence). The CDR3 totals 14 residues. The ends were cut back, 8 bases at V and 4 bases at J, with 16 bases in the middle. The CDR3 sequence is CASYLDGVADTQYF. The CDR3 DNA is TGTGCCAGCTACCTCGACGGAGTGGCAGATACGCAGTATTTT.

The V and J genes are TRBV9 and TRBJ1-3; TRBD1 is a possible D gene (5 bases). CDR3 size: 15 residues. In germline, CDR1 is SGDLS, CDR2 YYNGEE. V gave up 0 bases and J gave up 4 bases, with 11 bases separating them. The CDR3 loop reads CASSVGPGQGNTIYF. CDR3 coding DNA: TGTGCCAGCAGCGTAGGCCCAGGGCAAGGAAACACCATATATTTT.

This clone showed up just a few times. This chain joins TRBV5-1 and TRBJ2-2, with D possibly matching TRBD2 (5 bases). Deletions cut 4 bases from V and 1 base from J, with 5 bases between. This CDR3 region has 13 residues. Germline CDR1 SGHRS, CDR2 YFSETQ. The CDR3 is CASSEGNTGELFF. The CDR3 bases are TGCGCCAGCAGCGAGGGGAACACCGGGGAGCTGTTTTTT.

As DNA, the CDR3 is TGTGCCAGCAGCCCCCAATCCACCGGGGAGCTGTTTTTT. It encodes CASSPQSTGELFF. V is TRBV27 and J is TRBJ2-2, with unresolved D. The CDR3 is made up of 13 amino acids. Germline lookup yields CDR1 MNHEY and CDR2 SMNVEV (reference sequence). Trimming took 6 bases from V and 4 from J, leaving 9 bases between them.

CDR3 DNA sequence: TGTGCCAGCAGCCAAACCGGGACAGGGGCCCTCTATGGCTACACCTTC. Its translation: CASSQTGTGALYGYTF. The genes are TRBV4-2 and TRBJ1-2; 10 nucleotides align to TRBD1. Germline V gene sequence: CDR1 LGHNA, CDR2 YNFKEQ. V lost 2 bases to trimming and J lost 4 bases; unmatched junction nucleotides: 7. The CDR3 has 16 residues.

V usage is TRBV19 and J usage is TRBJ1-5; 8 bases fit TRBD1. CDR1 is LNHDA and CDR2 is SQIVND in the germline V gene (reference sequence). The CDR3 is 16 residues long. V lost 0 bases, J lost 9 bases, and 10 bases stayed unmatched. CDR3 sequence (DNA): TGTGCCAGTAGTATAGAGGCCAGGGGGCGAGGGGGGCCCCAGCATTTT. This encodes CASSIEARGRGGPQHF.

This chain connects TRBV15 to TRBJ2-4, with 10 bases fitting TRBD1. The J segment lost 0 bases and the V segment lost 0 bases, leaving 8 bases of the junction unmatched. CDR3 size: 19 residues. Germline lookup yields CDR1 LNHNV and CDR2 YYDKDF (reference sequence). CDR3 DNA: TGTGCCACCAGCAGAGAGGGGACAGGGGCGGACATAGCCAAAAACATTCAGTACTTC. It yields the protein CATSREGTGADIAKNIQYF.